Sequencing of this TCR beta chain was carried out in a study of spatial heterogeneity in lung cancer. About the study: The donor population consisted of under 75 patients with untreated, early-stage non-small cell lung cancer. Alpha-chain detections were consistently fewer than beta-chain detections among the sequences.

Overall study results and limits: At resection, ubiquitous expanded tumor TCRs appeared in blood more than at follow-up.

This clonotype was seen a handful of times. Antigen unknown. The time point: blood at routine non-recurrence follow-up after resection. From tumor, nontumor lung or frozen PBMC, whole RNA was taken unsorted for sequencing. TCRdb called the 5' RACE reads again in MiXCR, with one record for every CDR3 protein. Of 25,000 to 30,000 distinct CDR3 sequences listed, under 6.5% are singletons. The germline V gene encodes CDR1 DFQATT and CDR2 SNEGSKA (reference sequence). This CDR3 contains 14 residues. V was pared by 6 bases and J by 6 bases, with 18 bases between. The origin of this receptor is a male donor with early-stage non-small cell lung cancer. The chain has TRBV20-1 and TRBJ1-5; D is unresolved. This specimen consisted of PBMCs, obtained at follow-up. The DNA for the CDR3 is TGCAGTGCGAGAACACCTCGGGGAAGTCAGCCCCAGCATTTT. This codes for CSARTPRGSQPQHF.